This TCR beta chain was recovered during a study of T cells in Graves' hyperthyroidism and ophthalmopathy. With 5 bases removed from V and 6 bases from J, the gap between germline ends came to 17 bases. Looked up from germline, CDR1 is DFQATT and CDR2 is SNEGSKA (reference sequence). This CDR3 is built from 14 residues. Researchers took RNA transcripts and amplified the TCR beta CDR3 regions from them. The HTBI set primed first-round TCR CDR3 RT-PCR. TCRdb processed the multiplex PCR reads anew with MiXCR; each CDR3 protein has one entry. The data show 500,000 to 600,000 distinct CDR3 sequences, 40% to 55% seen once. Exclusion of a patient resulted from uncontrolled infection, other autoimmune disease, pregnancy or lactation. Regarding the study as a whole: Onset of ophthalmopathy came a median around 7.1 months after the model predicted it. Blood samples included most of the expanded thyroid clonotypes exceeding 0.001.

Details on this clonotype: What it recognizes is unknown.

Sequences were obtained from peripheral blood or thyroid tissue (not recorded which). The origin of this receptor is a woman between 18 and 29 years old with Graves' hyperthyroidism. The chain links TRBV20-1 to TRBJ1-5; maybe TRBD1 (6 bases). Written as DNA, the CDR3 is TGCAGTGCTCCGGGGGCAGGGGTTGGTCAGCCCCAGCATTTT. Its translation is CSAPGAGVGQPQHF.